This T cell receptor (beta chain) was obtained from a study of cytomegalovirus exposure and HLA in healthy donors. This clone appeared once. PCR was performed using 60 Vbeta and 13 Jbeta primers. Generated by immunoSEQ multiplex PCR, the TCRdb table keeps only in-frame clones and is missing some. The sample has about 130,000 clones, 70% to 85% seen once. The ends were cut back, 2 bases at V and 0 bases at J, with 9 bases in the middle. CDR1 is SGHRS and CDR2 is YFSETQ in the germline V gene. The length of the CDR3 is 15 residues. This clonotype was sampled from a woman between 55 and 75 years old in good health and CMV-seropositive. V is TRBV5-1 and J is TRBJ2-1; the D is unclear. Sequences were obtained from PBMCs. CDR3 nucleotide sequence: TGCGCCAGCAGCTTCTTACAGAGCTCCTACAATGAGCAGTTCTTC. It encodes CASSFLQSSYNEQFF.